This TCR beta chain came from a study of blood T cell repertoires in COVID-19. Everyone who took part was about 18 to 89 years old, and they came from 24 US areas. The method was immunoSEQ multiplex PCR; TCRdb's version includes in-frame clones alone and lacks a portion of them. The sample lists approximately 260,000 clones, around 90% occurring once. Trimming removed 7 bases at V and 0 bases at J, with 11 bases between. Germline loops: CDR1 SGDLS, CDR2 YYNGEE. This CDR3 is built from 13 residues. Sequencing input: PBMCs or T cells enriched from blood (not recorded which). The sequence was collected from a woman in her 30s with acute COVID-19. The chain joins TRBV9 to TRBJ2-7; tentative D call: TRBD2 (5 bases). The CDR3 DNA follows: TGTGCCAGCTTAGAGGGAAACTCCTACGAGCAGTACTTC. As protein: CASLEGNSYEQYF.